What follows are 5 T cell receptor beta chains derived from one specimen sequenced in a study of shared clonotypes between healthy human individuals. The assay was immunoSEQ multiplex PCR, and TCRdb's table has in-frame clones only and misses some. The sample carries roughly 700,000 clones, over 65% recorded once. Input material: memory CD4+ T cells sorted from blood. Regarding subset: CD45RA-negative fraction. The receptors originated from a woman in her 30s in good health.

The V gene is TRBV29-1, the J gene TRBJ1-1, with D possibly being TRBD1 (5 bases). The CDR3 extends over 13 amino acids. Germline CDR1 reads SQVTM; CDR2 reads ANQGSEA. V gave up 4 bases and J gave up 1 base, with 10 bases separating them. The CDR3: CSVGGTENTEAFF. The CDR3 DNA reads TGCAGCGTTGGAGGGACGGAGAACACTGAAGCTTTCTTT.

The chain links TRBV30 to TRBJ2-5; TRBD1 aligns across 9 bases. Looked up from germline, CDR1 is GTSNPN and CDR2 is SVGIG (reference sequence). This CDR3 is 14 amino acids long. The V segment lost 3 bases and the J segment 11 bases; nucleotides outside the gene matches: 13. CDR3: CAWRPTGGLWEQYF. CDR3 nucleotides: TGTGCCTGGAGGCCGACAGGGGGTTTGTGGGAGCAGTACTTC.

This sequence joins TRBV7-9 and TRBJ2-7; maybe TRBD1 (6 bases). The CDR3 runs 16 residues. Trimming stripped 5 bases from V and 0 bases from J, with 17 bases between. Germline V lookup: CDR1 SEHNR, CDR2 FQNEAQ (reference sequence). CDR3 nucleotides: TGTGCCAGCAGCCCATTCCAGGGGCCACCCTCCTACGAGCAGTACTTC. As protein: CASSPFQGPPSYEQYF.

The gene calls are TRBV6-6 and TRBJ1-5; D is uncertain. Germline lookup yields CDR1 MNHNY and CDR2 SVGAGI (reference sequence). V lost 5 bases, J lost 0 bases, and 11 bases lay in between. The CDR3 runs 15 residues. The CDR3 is CASSGPGGSNQPQHF. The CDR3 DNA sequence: TGTGCCAGCAGTGGACCCGGCGGTAGCAATCAGCCCCAGCATTTT.

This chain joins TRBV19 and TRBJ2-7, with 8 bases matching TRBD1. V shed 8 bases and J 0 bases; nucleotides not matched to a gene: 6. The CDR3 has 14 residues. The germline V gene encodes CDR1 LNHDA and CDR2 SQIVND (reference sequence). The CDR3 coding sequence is TGTGCCAGTTCCGGGACAGGAGACTCCTACGAGCAGTACTTC. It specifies CASSGTGDSYEQYF.